The 30 T cell receptor beta chains below all came from one sample that was sequenced in a study of shared clonotypes between healthy human individuals. The method was immunoSEQ multiplex PCR; TCRdb's version includes in-frame clones alone and lacks a portion of them. The profile shows more than 450,000 clones, approximately 79% of them singletons. Sequencing was done on a sample of PBMCs. Every receptor here comes from a woman in her thirties or forties in good health. Some clones in this sample may be carry-over from other donors' samples.

This clone was seen once. This chain's CDR3 is CATSGSISYNEQFF. CDR3 DNA: TGTGCCACCAGCGGGTCGATCTCCTACAATGAGCAGTTCTTC. This sequence joins TRBV6-1 and TRBJ2-1; TRBD2 is a possible D gene (6 bases). This CDR3 has 14 amino acids. V lost 10 bases and J 0 bases, leaving 13 bases between the germline ends. Germline V CDR1 and CDR2: MNHNS, SASEGT.

This rearrangement joins TRBV18 to TRBJ1-2; tentatively, D is TRBD1 (6 bases). This CDR3 is built from 14 residues. CDR1 and CDR2 from the germline V gene are KGHSH and LQKENI. The ends were cut back, 1 base at V and 4 bases at J, with 10 bases in the middle. CDR3 DNA sequence: TGTGCCAGCTCACCACGGGACATGGGCTATGGCTACACCTTC. It encodes CASSPRDMGYGYTF.

The genes are TRBV6-6 and TRBJ2-7; TRBD2 matches 12 bases. Trimming removed 6 bases from V and 3 bases from J; junction bases left unmatched: 3. CDR3 length: 14 residues. The germline CDR1 and CDR2 sequences are MNHNY and SVGAGI (reference sequence). The CDR3 reads CASRRTSGVYEQYF. The CDR3 DNA reads as TGTGCCAGCAGGCGGACTAGCGGGGTCTACGAGCAGTACTTC.

The rearrangement joins TRBV19 to TRBJ1-1; 7 bases line up with TRBD1. Germline assignment: CDR1 LNHDA and CDR2 SQIVND (reference sequence). This CDR3 is 15 amino acids long. The junction had 4 bases not matched to a gene; V was cut back by 3 bases and J by 0 bases. CDR3 loop: CASSIDGTVNTEAFF. CDR3 DNA: TGTGCCAGTAGTATCGACGGGACAGTGAACACTGAAGCTTTCTTT.

In this sample, this clone turned up a few times. The chain uses TRBV19 and TRBJ2-7; 7 positions agree with TRBD2. The trim removed 6 bases at V and 7 bases at J, leaving 9 bases unmatched. Germline CDR1 is LNHDA and CDR2 is SQIVND (reference sequence). The CDR3 has 13 amino acids. The CDR3 DNA sequence: TGTGCCAGTAGCACCCGGACTAGTGGGGAGCAGTACTTC. Its translation: CASSTRTSGEQYF. The entire variable domain, with the rest obtained from reference TRBV19 and TRBJ2-7, is as follows: DGGITQSPKYLFRKEGQNVTLSCEQNLNHDAMYWYRQDPGQGLRLIYYSQIVNDFQKGDIAEGYSVSREKKESFPLTVTSAQKNPTAFYLCASSTRTSGEQYFGPGTRLTVT.

V usage is TRBV28 and J usage is TRBJ2-5; the D is unclear. The CDR3 runs 15 residues. Trimming cost V 2 bases and J 9 bases, with 19 bases left between them. Per germline, CDR1 MDHEN and CDR2 SYDVKM. CDR3 region: CASSLDDGGPWAQYF. The CDR3 region has the DNA TGTGCCAGCAGTTTAGATGACGGTGGCCCTTGGGCCCAGTACTTC. Using reference TRBV28 and TRBJ2-5 for the parts outside the CDR3, the full variable domain is DVKVTQSSRYLVKRTGEKVFLECVQDMDHENMFWYRQDPGLGLRLIYFSYDVKMKEKGDIPEGYSVSREKKERFSLILESASTNQTSMYLCASSLDDGGPWAQYFGPGTRLLVL.

This clone was counted only a few times. The chain has TRBV27 and TRBJ2-1; weak D call: TRBD2 (5 bases). CDR1 is MNHEY and CDR2 is SMNVEV in the germline V gene (reference sequence). This CDR3 is built from 13 residues. With 5 bases removed from V and 10 bases from J, the gap between germline ends came to 15 bases. The chain's CDR3 is CASSPLGRGEQFF. The CDR3 nucleotides read TGTGCCAGCAGTCCCCTTGGGCGAGGGGAGCAGTTCTTC.

The chain couples TRBV9 to TRBJ1-2; D uncertain. Germline V gives CDR1 SGDLS, CDR2 YYNGEE. Trimming removed 0 bases from V and 4 bases from J, with 10 bases in between. The CDR3 is 14 residues long. CDR3 residues: CASSVDTIGYGYTF. The CDR3 DNA sequence: TGTGCCAGCAGCGTAGATACCATTGGCTATGGCTACACCTTC.

The chain combines TRBV19 with TRBJ2-5; 10 bases agree with TRBD2. Trimming took 1 base from V and 6 from J; bases not matched to a gene: 5. This CDR3 is 15 amino acids long. The germline gives CDR1 LNHDA, CDR2 SQIVND (reference sequence). The CDR3 loop is CASSIVEAGGKTQYF. The CDR3 bases are TGTGCCAGTAGTATAGTTGAAGCGGGAGGGAAGACCCAGTACTTC.

Details on this clone: This specimen includes other DNA sequences encoding the same CDR3. The chain joins TRBV7-3 to TRBJ2-2, with TRBD2 matching over 14 bases. The CDR3 has 16 amino acids. V lost 3 bases to trimming and J lost 7 bases; unmatched junction nucleotides: 4. Germline assignment: CDR1 SGHTA and CDR2 FQGTGA. The CDR3 nucleotides are TGTGCCAGCAGCTTGGGACTAGCGGGAGCAGTCGGGGAGCTGTTTTTT. Protein product: CASSLGLAGAVGELFF.

This clone was detected only once. The V and J genes are TRBV5-5 and TRBJ2-2; D gene unclear. The CDR3 has 15 amino acids. Trimming removed 2 bases at V and 4 bases at J, with 12 bases between. Per the germline V gene, CDR1 is SGHKS and CDR2 is YYEKEE (reference sequence). CDR3 coding DNA: TGTGCCAGCAGCTTTCTGGGTAGTGGCACCGGGGAGCTGTTTTTT. Translation: CASSFLGSGTGELFF.

This clone was detected a few times. This chain connects TRBV27 to TRBJ2-1; D remains ambiguous. CDR1 is MNHEY and CDR2 is SMNVEV in the germline V gene (reference sequence). The V gene lost 6 bases and the J gene lost 8 bases, with 17 bases spanning the gap. This CDR3 is 14 amino acids long. CDR3 DNA sequence: TGTGCCAGCAGCACCACCGACTGGACCCATGAGCAGTTCTTC. It is translated as CASSTTDWTHEQFF.

This rearrangement joins TRBV4-3 to TRBJ2-2; 9 positions match TRBD2. The V gene end was trimmed by 3 bases and the J gene end by 6 bases; junction bases not matched to a gene: 5. CDR1 LGHNA and CDR2 YSLEER come from the germline V gene. The CDR3 spans 15 residues. DNA for the CDR3: TGCGCCAGCAGCCAGGGGACTAGCAGATCCGGGGAGCTGTTTTTT. Protein product: CASSQGTSRSGELFF.

This clone was counted only a few times. The rearrangement links TRBV30 to TRBJ1-3; D unresolved. V gave up 0 bases and J gave up 0 bases, with 9 bases separating them. CDR3 length equals 15 residues. Germline lookup yields CDR1 GTSNPN and CDR2 SVGIG (reference sequence). CDR3 nucleotide sequence: TGTGCCTGGAGTGTCGGGCGTAACTCTGGAAACACCATATATTTT. It encodes CAWSVGRNSGNTIYF.

The chain's CDR3 is CASSKGQDATEAFF. The CDR3 nucleotides read TGTGCCAGCAGCAAGGGACAGGATGCCACTGAAGCTTTCTTT. This sequence joins TRBV5-4 and TRBJ1-1, with 8 bases lining up with TRBD1. The CDR3 runs to 14 residues. V dropped 4 bases and J dropped 4; count of bases not matched to a gene: 6. The germline gives CDR1 SGHNT, CDR2 YYREEE (reference sequence).

The chain recombines TRBV5-8 with TRBJ2-3; a possible D gene is TRBD2 (5 bases). Deletions cut 1 base from V and 6 bases from J, with 18 bases between. This CDR3 comprises 16 residues. The V gene's germline CDR1 is SGHTS and CDR2 YDEGEE. CDR3 residues: CASSLPSWARGDTQYF. The DNA of the CDR3 is TGTGCCAGCAGCTTGCCTAGCTGGGCTCGGGGTGATACGCAGTATTTT.

The chain links TRBV7-9 to TRBJ1-5, with a possible D match to TRBD1 (5 bases). Germline values: CDR1 SEHNR, CDR2 FQNEAQ (reference sequence). The CDR3 totals 14 residues. Trimming took 1 base from V and 5 from J, leaving 9 bases between them. The CDR3: CASSLEGGDQPQHF. The CDR3 DNA is TGTGCCAGCAGCTTAGAGGGAGGGGATCAGCCCCAGCATTTT.

The rearrangement links TRBV21-1 to TRBJ1-1. TRBV21-1 is labeled a pseudogene. The CDR3 runs 15 residues. The CDR3 reads CASSSVKGGNTEAFF. CDR3 coding DNA: TGTGCCAGCAGCTCCGTAAAGGGGGGGAACACTGAAGCTTTCTTT.

This clone was recorded a few times. J is TRBJ1-2 and V is TRBV9; D gene ambiguous. CDR3 length: 13 residues. The V end was cut by 0 bases, the J end by 8 bases, with 11 bases between. Germline V gene sequence: CDR1 SGDLS, CDR2 YYNGEE. This chain's CDR3 is CASSVDWEGGYTF. CDR3 DNA sequence: TGTGCCAGCAGCGTAGATTGGGAAGGCGGCTACACCTTC.

In regard to this clone: This clone may be a read error of a much larger clone one base away. The chain is built from TRBV7-9 and TRBJ1-1; maybe TRBD1 (5 bases). Germline lookup yields CDR1 SEHNR and CDR2 FQNEAQ (reference sequence). The CDR3 extends over 14 amino acids. The germline V and J ends were trimmed by 1 base and 1 base, with 7 bases remaining between them. CDR3 in amino acids: CASSLGGENTEAFF. In DNA, the CDR3 is TGTGCCAGCAGCTTAGGAGGGGAGAACACTGAAGCTTTCTTT.

The chain links TRBV9 to TRBJ1-1; D call uncertain. This CDR3 is 15 amino acids long. V lost 2 bases and J 0 bases, leaving 11 bases between the germline ends. Germline values: CDR1 SGDLS, CDR2 YYNGEE. The CDR3 protein is CASSVGPEMNTEAFF. The CDR3 bases are TGTGCCAGCAGCGTGGGCCCTGAAATGAACACTGAAGCTTTCTTT.

V and J are TRBV11-2 and TRBJ2-1; the D is unclear. CDR3 length: 12 residues. Looked up from germline, CDR1 is SGHAT and CDR2 is FQNNGV. The germline V and J ends were trimmed by 7 bases and 6 bases, with 10 bases remaining between them. This CDR3 reads CASNHAANEQFF. The CDR3 bases are TGTGCCAGCAATCACGCCGCCAATGAGCAGTTCTTC.

This rearrangement joins TRBV5-5 to TRBJ1-3; TRBD1 matches 7 bases. Unmatched junction bases numbered 8, after V lost 4 bases and J lost 1 base. In germline, CDR1 is SGHKS, CDR2 YYEKEE (reference sequence). This CDR3 is 16 amino acids long. The CDR3 DNA sequence: TGTGCCAGCAGCCGTACGACAGGGTCATCTGGAAACACCATATATTTT. Translating it yields CASSRTTGSSGNTIYF.

V usage is TRBV6-4 and J usage is TRBJ1-5; 7 bases align to TRBD1. Losses at the gene ends were 6 bases for V and 1 base for J; bases not matched to a gene: 6. The CDR3 extends over 15 amino acids. CDR1 and CDR2 (germline): MRHNA, SNTAGT. This chain's CDR3 is CASRATGASNQPQHF. The CDR3 nucleotides are TGTGCCAGCAGGGCCACAGGGGCGAGCAATCAGCCCCAGCATTTT.

The CDR3, as DNA: TGTGCCAGCAGTTACTCGCCTAGCGCTGGGGCCAACGTCCTGACTTTC. This codes for CASSYSPSAGANVLTF. The rearrangement joins TRBV6-5 to TRBJ2-6; D may be TRBD2 (6 bases). The CDR3 covers 16 residues. Trimming cost V 0 bases and J 2 bases, with 8 bases left between them. The germline V gene has CDR1 MNHEY and CDR2 SVGAGI.

The J gene is TRBJ2-7, the V gene TRBV7-9; 10 bases are shared with TRBD1. CDR1 and CDR2 (germline): SEHNR, FQNEAQ (reference sequence). The trim removed 5 bases at V and 6 bases at J, leaving 1 base unmatched. This CDR3 contains 12 residues. The CDR3 is CASSRDRGEQYF. CDR3 bases: TGTGCCAGCAGCCGGGACAGGGGCGAGCAGTACTTC. The full variable domain, with the rest looked up from reference TRBV7-9 and TRBJ2-7, is DTGVSQNPRHKITKRGQNVTFRCDPISEHNRLYWYRQTLGQGPEFLTYFQNEAQLEKSRLLSDRFSAERPKGSFSTLEIQRTEQGDSAMYLCASSRDRGEQYFGPGTRLTVT.

The V call is TRBV5-1, the J call TRBJ2-7; the D gene could be TRBD1 or TRBD2 (6 bases each). V lost 4 bases and J lost 7, with 15 bases in between. Germline CDR1 reads SGHRS; CDR2 reads YFSETQ. The CDR3 contains 13 residues. The CDR3 protein is CASSPEGDWEQYF. CDR3 nucleotides: TGCGCCAGCAGCCCGGAGGGGGATTGGGAGCAGTACTTC.

The chain has TRBV2 and TRBJ2-7; D is possibly TRBD1 (5 bases). The germline V and J ends were trimmed by 1 base and 3 bases, with 13 bases remaining between them. CDR1 and CDR2 (germline): SNHLY, FYNNEI. CDR3 length: 15 residues. The CDR3 loop is CASSEGEAGIYEQYF. CDR3 DNA: TGTGCCAGCAGTGAAGGTGAGGCAGGGATCTACGAGCAGTACTTC.

V is TRBV30 and J is TRBJ1-3; TRBD1 matches at 12 bases. Germline V gives CDR1 GTSNPN, CDR2 SVGIG (reference sequence). This CDR3 is 16 amino acids long. V shed 3 bases, J shed 4 bases, and the junction held 7 bases outside the gene matches. CDR3 DNA sequence: TGTGCCTGGAGCGCGGGACAGGGGGCAGGAGGAAACACCATATATTTT. Amino acids: CAWSAGQGAGGNTIYF.

The rearrangement joins TRBV7-2 to TRBJ2-1, with 8 nucleotides matching TRBD1. The CDR3 length is 15 residues. Germline V lookup: CDR1 SGHTA, CDR2 FQGNSA. Trimming removed 0 bases from V and 9 bases from J; junction bases left unmatched: 7. The CDR3 protein is CASSLASGQGFEQFF. CDR3 coding DNA: TGTGCCAGCAGCTTAGCCTCCGGACAGGGTTTTGAGCAGTTCTTC.